The 2 T cell receptor beta chains reported below all come from one sample, sequenced in a study of early T cells in non-severe SARS-CoV-2 infection. TCRdb reprocessed the 5' RACE reads via MiXCR and lists one record per CDR3 protein. This repertoire shows about 81,000 distinct CDR3 sequences, more than 5% found once; its top ten account for just under 8%. Sequenced input: whole blood. Receptor source: an adult who was a healthcare worker with PCR-confirmed SARS-CoV-2 infection or an uninfected control (not recorded which).

This clonotype was picked up many times. The chain employs TRBV20-1 and TRBJ2-3, with D perhaps TRBD1 or TRBD2 (6 bases each). Germline CDR1 DFQATT, CDR2 SNEGSKA (reference sequence). V was pared by 3 bases and J by 6 bases, with 16 bases between. The CDR3 length is 14 residues. The DNA of the CDR3 is TGCAGTGCTAGCCCCTGGGGGGCGAAGGATACGCAGTATTTT. The encoded protein is CSASPWGAKDTQYF.

This clonotype was recorded at least ten times. The V and J genes are TRBV10-1 and TRBJ1-1, with TRBD1 identical over 10 bases. Germline lookup yields CDR1 WNHNN and CDR2 SYGVQD (reference sequence). This CDR3 region has 16 residues. Trimming took 5 bases from V and 4 from J; bases not matched to a gene: 10. The CDR3 sequence is CASSYLRDRGPTEAFF. CDR3 in DNA: TGCGCCAGCAGTTACCTCCGGGACAGGGGACCCACTGAAGCTTTCTTT.